Presented here are 26 T cell receptor beta chains from one specimen sequenced in a study of T cells in Graves' hyperthyroidism and ophthalmopathy. The source material, RNA transcripts, was used to amplify TCR beta CDR3 regions. First-round RT-PCR with HTBI primers amplified the TCR CDR3 region. TCRdb processed the multiplex PCR reads anew with MiXCR; each CDR3 protein has one entry. The sample contains 300,000 to 400,000 distinct CDR3 sequences, roughly 20% of which appear only once. Sequencing was performed on blood. All receptors derive from a woman aged 45 to 65 with Graves' hyperthyroidism.

CDR3 sequence (DNA): TGTGCCAGCAGCCAAACTACGGGGGGGCTGGTCGGGGAGCTGTTTTTT. Translated, it gives CASSQTTGGLVGELFF. The chain employs TRBV4-2 and TRBJ2-2, with 8 bases that match TRBD2. Germline CDR1 and CDR2: LGHNA and YNFKEQ. CDR3 length: 16 residues. The trim removed 2 bases at V and 7 bases at J, leaving 9 bases unmatched.

There are many counts of this clonotype. This chain joins TRBV2 and TRBJ1-5; D is possibly TRBD1 (6 bases). This CDR3 contains 12 residues. Germline CDR1 SNHLY, CDR2 FYNNEI. The V and J ends lost 3 bases and 8 bases respectively, with 8 bases between them. CDR3 DNA: TGTGCCAGCAGTGACAGGGGTGAGCCCCAGCATTTT. Its translation: CASSDRGEPQHF.

This chain links TRBV2 with TRBJ2-2; 7 nucleotides match TRBD1. CDR3 length equals 16 residues. Germline CDR1 and CDR2: SNHLY and FYNNEI. With V trimmed by 0 bases and J by 3 bases, 4 bases remained unmatched. The DNA for the CDR3 is TGTGCCAGCAGTGAAGCCGGGACAGTATACACCGGGGAGCTGTTTTTT. Residues: CASSEAGTVYTGELFF.

This chain links TRBV6-1 with TRBJ2-3; 11 bases match TRBD1. The germline CDR1 and CDR2 sequences are MNHNS and SASEGT. This CDR3 is built from 15 residues. The ends lost 1 base at V and 4 bases at J; junction bases unmatched: 1. The CDR3 here is CASSEGTGGSDTQYF. CDR3 in DNA: TGTGCCAGCAGTGAAGGGACAGGGGGCTCAGATACGCAGTATTTT.

The V call is TRBV4-2, the J call TRBJ1-2; 7 bases match TRBD1. CDR3 length equals 15 residues. CDR1 is LGHNA, CDR2 YNFKEQ, per germline. The V segment lost 0 bases and the J segment 9 bases; nucleotides outside the gene matches: 10. CDR3 bases: TGTGCCAGCAGCCAAGAAGCAGGGACAGCTGTGAGCTACACCTTC. Translating it yields CASSQEAGTAVSYTF.

The chain joins TRBV6-1 to TRBJ2-3, with 8 bases lining up with TRBD2. The CDR3 loop spans 14 amino acids. Looked up from germline, CDR1 is MNHNS and CDR2 is SASEGT. The junction had 7 bases not matched to a gene; V was cut back by 6 bases and J by 5 bases. CDR3 sequence reads: CASRLAGQQDTQYF. The CDR3 bases are TGTGCCAGCAGGCTAGCGGGTCAACAAGATACGCAGTATTTT.

This clonotype was detected only a few times. This CDR3 reads CASSSPRGLGETQYF. The CDR3, as DNA: TGCGCCAGCAGCTCCCCGCGGGGGCTCGGGGAGACCCAGTACTTC. This chain links TRBV5-1 with TRBJ2-5; tentatively, D is TRBD2 (7 bases). Germline-derived CDR1 and CDR2 are SGHRS and YFSETQ. The ends were cut back, 3 bases at V and 5 bases at J, with 17 bases in the middle. The CDR3 consists of 15 residues.

As to this clonotype: At one end the junction does not follow the germline gene, possibly because of a read error. V usage is TRBV6-1 and J usage is TRBJ1-4; 8 bases are shared with TRBD1. CDR1 MNHNS and CDR2 SASEGT come from the germline V gene. CDR3 size: 14 residues. In DNA, the CDR3 is TGTGCCTGCAGCCCCGACAGGGGCGAAGAAAAACTGTTTTTT. It specifies CACSPDRGEEKLFF.

This clonotype was counted ten times or more. The V call is TRBV7-8, the J call TRBJ2-1; D remains unclear. V lost 4 bases, J lost 4 bases, and 14 bases lay in between. The CDR3 loop spans 15 amino acids. In germline, CDR1 is SGHVS, CDR2 FQNEAQ. The CDR3 is CASSYPVAVYNEQFF. The CDR3 bases are TGTGCCAGCAGCTACCCGGTAGCCGTGTACAATGAGCAGTTCTTC.

In its sample, this clonotype was seen many times. The chain recombines TRBV20-1 with TRBJ2-1; TRBD1 might be the D (6 bases). The ends were cut back, 3 bases at V and 10 bases at J, with 16 bases in the middle. Germline-derived CDR1 and CDR2 are DFQATT and SNEGSKA (reference sequence). This CDR3 region has 13 residues. CDR3 coding DNA: TGCAGTGCTAGGCAGGGGCACGAATGGGAGCAGTTCTTC. Translation: CSARQGHEWEQFF.

In the case of this clonotype: At one end, the junction sequence differs from germline, possibly due to a read error. The chain uses TRBV28 and TRBJ2-7; D unclear. CDR3 length: 16 amino acids. CDR1 is MDHEN, CDR2 SYDVKM, per germline. DNA for the CDR3: TGTGCCGGCAGTTTTCACCTCGCCGAATTAACCTACGAGCAGTACTTC. This gives the protein CAGSFHLAELTYEQYF.

The chain joins TRBV12-3 or TRBV12-4 to TRBJ1-1; 8 bases agree with TRBD1. V shed 6 bases and J 11 bases; nucleotides not matched to a gene: 11. This CDR3 has 13 amino acids. CDR3 sequence reads: CASSSTDRGNAFF. In DNA, the CDR3 is TGTGCCAGCAGCTCCACTGACAGGGGCAACGCTTTCTTT.

The gene calls are TRBV20-1 and TRBJ1-1, with 7 bases matching TRBD1. CDR3 length: 13 residues. Trimming removed 7 bases from V and 7 bases from J; junction bases left unmatched: 12. Per the germline V gene, CDR1 is DFQATT and CDR2 is SNEGSKA (reference sequence). CDR3 loop: CSGVPDRVDEAFF. The CDR3, as DNA: TGCAGTGGGGTACCCGACAGGGTAGATGAAGCTTTCTTT.

As DNA, the CDR3 is TGTGCCAGCAGCGTTGACAGGGTAAACACCTTC. This encodes CASSVDRVNTF. This sequence joins TRBV6-1 and TRBJ1-2; 7 nucleotides match TRBD1. The CDR3 is 11 amino acids. The V and J ends lost 6 bases and 12 bases, in that order; junction bases with no gene match: 7. Germline V gene lookup returns CDR1 MNHNS and CDR2 SASEGT.

This clonotype has just a few counts. The rearrangement joins TRBV6-2 or TRBV6-3 to TRBJ2-1; 11 bases match TRBD2. Trimming at V came to 4 bases and at J to 7 bases, leaving 6 bases not matched to a gene. CDR1 and CDR2 (germline): MNHEY, SVGEGT. There are 15 residues in the CDR3. The CDR3 loop is CASSSGLAGLNEQFF. The CDR3 DNA reads TGTGCCAGCAGTTCCGGACTAGCGGGCTTAAATGAGCAGTTCTTC.

V gene TRBV15 combines with J gene TRBJ2-7, with TRBD2 as a possible D gene (5 bases). Looked up from germline, CDR1 is LNHNV and CDR2 is YYDKDF (reference sequence). This CDR3 has 14 residues. Trimming stripped 0 bases from V and 6 bases from J, with 12 bases between. The chain's CDR3 is CATSRDRGPGEQYV. CDR3 in DNA: TGTGCCACCAGCAGAGATCGAGGGCCCGGCGAGCAGTACGTC.

V is TRBV7-9 and J is TRBJ1-4, with D unclear. V gave up 6 bases and J gave up 6 bases, with 8 bases separating them. This CDR3 contains 12 residues. Germline V gene lookup returns CDR1 SEHNR and CDR2 FQNEAQ (reference sequence). The CDR3 DNA reads as TGTGCCAGCAGAAATAATGATGAAAAACTGTTTTTT. Residues: CASRNNDEKLFF.

V is TRBV24-1 and J is TRBJ1-2; perhaps TRBD1 as D (6 bases). Germline assignment: CDR1 KGHDR and CDR2 SFDVKD. V lost 3 bases, J lost 6 bases, and 22 bases lay in between. This CDR3 contains 17 residues. The CDR3, as DNA: TGTGCCACCAGTGATCGGGACGGGACAAAGCCGGATAATGGCTACACCTTC. This codes for CATSDRDGTKPDNGYTF.

This clonotype was observed many times. The chain couples TRBV2 to TRBJ1-3, with 7 bases that match TRBD1. CDR3 length: 16 residues. Trimming cost V 6 bases and J 0 bases; bases outside gene matches: 8. Germline lookup yields CDR1 SNHLY and CDR2 FYNNEI. CDR3 DNA: TGTGCCAGCAGGGAGACAGGGCTGAGCTCTGGAAACACCATATATTTT. Its translation: CASRETGLSSGNTIYF.

J is TRBJ2-3 and V is TRBV6-1, with 10 bases lining up with TRBD2. The CDR3 totals 16 residues. After removal of 7 bases from V and 2 bases from J, the junction contained 9 bases not matched to a gene. The germline gives CDR1 MNHNS, CDR2 SASEGT. This CDR3 is CASTPTAGGTTDTQYF. The CDR3 DNA reads TGTGCCAGCACCCCAACAGCGGGGGGGACCACAGATACGCAGTATTTT.

This clonotype was picked up a small number of times. The rearrangement joins TRBV12-3 or TRBV12-4 to TRBJ2-3; D is unclear. V lost 6 bases and J lost 6, with 16 bases in between. The CDR3 length is 14 residues. The CDR3 reads CASSLSSSADTQYF. CDR3 nucleotide sequence: TGTGCCAGCAGCCTTAGTTCCTCGGCGGATACGCAGTATTTT.

Many counts were recorded for this clonotype. The V call is TRBV27, the J call TRBJ1-1; perhaps TRBD1 as D (5 bases). From germline, CDR1 is MNHEY and CDR2 SMNVEV (reference sequence). The CDR3 loop spans 13 amino acids. Trimming removed 8 bases from V and 4 bases from J, with 14 bases in between. The CDR3: CASWHGRGTEAFF. CDR3 in DNA: TGTGCCAGCTGGCACGGGAGGGGCACTGAAGCTTTCTTT.

This clonotype was seen more than once but under ten times. The chain joins TRBV2 to TRBJ1-5; 11 nucleotides align to TRBD1. This CDR3 contains 12 residues. After removal of 8 bases from V and 8 bases from J, the junction contained 2 bases not matched to a gene. From germline, CDR1 is SNHLY and CDR2 FYNNEI. The DNA of the CDR3 is TGTGCCAGCGGGACAGGGGGAGAGCCCCAGCATTTT. Translating gives CASGTGGEPQHF.

In its sample, this clonotype was seen a few times. The chain joins TRBV20-1 to TRBJ2-3, with 8 positions matching TRBD2. The CDR3 is 16 amino acids. Unmatched junction bases numbered 11, after V lost 6 bases and J lost 0 bases. CDR1 is DFQATT and CDR2 is SNEGSKA in the germline V gene (reference sequence). The CDR3 sequence: CSAPTGTSASTDTQYF. The CDR3 DNA reads as TGCAGTGCACCCACCGGGACTAGTGCTAGCACAGATACGCAGTATTTT.

Details on this clonotype: A much larger clone is a single base away; this may be a read error. The rearrangement uses TRBV2 and TRBJ2-7, with no clear D. Per germline, CDR1 SNHLY and CDR2 FYNNEI. V shed 6 bases and J shed 3 bases, with 9 bases lying between them. The CDR3 covers 12 residues. The CDR3 loop is CASSQDYYEQYF. The CDR3 nucleotides are TGTGCCAGCAGCCAAGATTACTACGAGCAGTACTTC.

As regards this clonotype: A much larger clone differs from this one at a single base, so this may be a read error. The chain combines TRBV6-1 with TRBJ1-2; 8 bases fit TRBD1. The junction had 3 bases not matched to a gene; V was cut back by 6 bases and J by 3 bases. This CDR3 region has 13 residues. The germline V gene encodes CDR1 MNHNS and CDR2 SASEGT. CDR3 amino acids: CASRKQGDYGYTF. The CDR3 bases are TGTGCCAGCAGGAAACAGGGGGACTATGGCTACACCTTC.